These 4 T cell receptor beta chains were sequenced from one sample in a study of shared clonotypes between healthy human individuals. Clones were sequenced by immunoSEQ multiplex PCR, and TCRdb holds only the in-frame ones, with some missing. The data show 450,000 to 500,000 clones, with around 73% seen just once and approximately 12% held by the top ten. The material sequenced was PBMCs. The receptor set was obtained from a woman aged 40 to 50 in good health. Some clones in this sample may be carry-over from other donors' samples.

Here the CDR3 reads CASSLAGPSNEQFF. The DNA of the CDR3 is TGTGCCAGCAGCTTAGCGGGGCCAAGCAATGAGCAGTTCTTC. The chain links TRBV7-2 to TRBJ2-1; a possible D gene is TRBD1 (5 bases). This CDR3 is 14 amino acids long. Trimming took 0 bases from V and 6 from J, leaving 9 bases between them. The germline V gene encodes CDR1 SGHTA and CDR2 FQGNSA.

The chain links TRBV19 to TRBJ1-2, with 8 bases lining up with TRBD1. This CDR3 contains 17 residues. After removal of 3 bases from V and 4 bases from J, the junction contained 13 bases not matched to a gene. The germline gives CDR1 LNHDA, CDR2 SQIVND (reference sequence). CDR3 nucleotides: TGTGCCAGTAGTATTTCGATCTCGTCAGGGGGCCTCTATGGCTACACCTTC. It encodes CASSISISSGGLYGYTF.

The chain is built from TRBV7-3 and TRBJ1-2; TRBD1 is a possible D gene (6 bases). V dropped 3 bases and J dropped 6 bases, with 11 bases sitting between them. This CDR3 has 13 amino acids. Germline V CDR1 and CDR2: SGHTA, FQGTGA. The DNA of the CDR3 is TGTGCCAGCAGCTTCCAACAGGGTGATGGCTACACCTTC. Its translation: CASSFQQGDGYTF.

This chain joins TRBV28 and TRBJ2-2; 8 positions agree with TRBD2. Germline trimming cut 7 bases from V and 5 bases from J; bases unmatched to any gene: 9. Per germline, CDR1 MDHEN and CDR2 SYDVKM. The CDR3 is 15 residues long. The DNA for the CDR3 is TGTGCCAGCACCGGGAGGGCTATAAGTACCGGGGAGCTGTTTTTT. Its protein is CASTGRAISTGELFF.